The clone carrying this TCR beta chain was counted between two and nine times. Its antigen is currently unknown. This record comes from a study of blood T cells in healthy people across ages. The study, taken as a whole, reports: Compared with aged donors, long-lived donors showed fewer expanded clones, suggesting selection.

Drawing of peripheral blood yielded 8.5 to 10 milliliters from each donor. Per sample, a minimum of 6 million PBMCs were isolated. Per sample, no less than 5 micrograms of total RNA were extracted. It was with a sample-barcoded 5' primer and a J-beta primer mix that a second PCR of roughly 6 to 12 cycles was run. Using its own MiXCR run on the 5' RACE reads, TCRdb lists one record per CDR3 protein. The table shows 650,000 to 800,000 distinct CDR3 sequences, with under 45% occurring only once. The length of the CDR3 is 14 residues. V lost 7 bases to trimming and J lost 3 bases, with 10 bases between them. The germline gives CDR1 PRHDT, CDR2 FYEKMQ (reference sequence).

The chain recombines TRBV13 with TRBJ2-6, with D hard to call. This TCR came from a man aged 55 to 69 in good health. The material sequenced was blood. The CDR3 nucleotides read TGTGCCAGCACCCTTCGGGTTGGGGCCAACGTCCTGACTTTC. This encodes CASTLRVGANVLTF.